This TCR beta chain was observed in a study of blood T cell repertoires in COVID-19. About the study: Researchers got acute and convalescent COVID-19 samples from the United States, Italy and Spain. PBMCs, B-cell-depleted T cells, or T cells provided the cDNA or gDNA that made up the material.

Original data processing: The authors estimated nucleated cell counts from reference gene primer amplification. Clones were read by immunoSEQ multiplex PCR, and TCRdb kept only the in-frame ones, dropping some. D and trimming were read from the DNA, whereas the V and J calls and clone size are those reported in that table. The repertoire holds around 26,000 clones, with about four fifths as singletons. V lost 5 bases to trimming and J lost 3 bases; unmatched junction nucleotides: 2. The germline gives CDR1 SGHVS, CDR2 FQNEAQ. The CDR3 loop spans 13 amino acids. The sample was peripheral blood. The chain joins TRBV7-8 to TRBJ2-7; 9 bases map to TRBD2. The sequence was collected from a human donor in a cohort sampled during active COVID-19. The CDR3 loop is CASSGGGGYEQYF. The CDR3, as DNA: TGTGCCAGCAGCGGCGGGGGGGGCTACGAGCAGTACTTC. Using reference TRBV7-8 and TRBJ2-7 for the parts outside the CDR3, the full variable domain is GAGVSQSPRYKVAKRGQDVALRCDPISGHVSLFWYQQALGQGPEFLTYFQNEAQLDKSGLPSDRFFAERPEGSVSTLKIQRTQQEDSAVYLCASSGGGGYEQYFGPGTRLTVT.